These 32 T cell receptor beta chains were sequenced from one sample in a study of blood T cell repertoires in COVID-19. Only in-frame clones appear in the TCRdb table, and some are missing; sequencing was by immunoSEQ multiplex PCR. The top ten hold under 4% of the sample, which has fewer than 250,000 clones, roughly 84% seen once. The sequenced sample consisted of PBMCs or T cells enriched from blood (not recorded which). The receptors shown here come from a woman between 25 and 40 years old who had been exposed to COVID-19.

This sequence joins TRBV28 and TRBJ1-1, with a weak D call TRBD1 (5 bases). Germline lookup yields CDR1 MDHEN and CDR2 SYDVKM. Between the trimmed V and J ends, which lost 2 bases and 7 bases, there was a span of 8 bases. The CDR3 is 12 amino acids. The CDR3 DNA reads TGTGCCAGCAGTTTAAGGGACTTTGAAGCTTTCTTT. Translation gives CASSLRDFEAFF.

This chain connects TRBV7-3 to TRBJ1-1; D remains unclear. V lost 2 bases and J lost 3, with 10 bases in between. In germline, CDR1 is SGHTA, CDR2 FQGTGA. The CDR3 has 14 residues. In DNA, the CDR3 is TGTGCCAGCAGCTTACTGCCCAGGTACACTGAAGCTTTCTTT. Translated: CASSLLPRYTEAFF.

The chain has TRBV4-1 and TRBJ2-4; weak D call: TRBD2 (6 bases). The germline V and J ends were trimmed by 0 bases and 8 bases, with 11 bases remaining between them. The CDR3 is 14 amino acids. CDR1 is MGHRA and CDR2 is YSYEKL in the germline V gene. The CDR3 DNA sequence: TGCGCCAGCAGCCAAGAACCAGGAGGGGACATTCAGTACTTC. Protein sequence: CASSQEPGGDIQYF.

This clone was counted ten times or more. CDR3 nucleotide sequence: TGTGCCAGCAGTGGAGGGGTTCTGGATGAGCAGTTCTTC. It yields the protein CASSGGVLDEQFF. The chain combines TRBV9 with TRBJ2-1; a possible D gene is TRBD2 (6 bases). Germline V CDR1 and CDR2: SGDLS, YYNGEE. Between the trimmed V and J ends, which lost 5 bases and 8 bases, there was a span of 14 bases. The CDR3 has 13 amino acids. The variable domain in full, with the rest retrieved from reference TRBV9 and TRBJ2-1, is DSGVTQTPKHLITATGQRVTLRCSPRSGDLSVYWYQQSLDQGLQFLIQYYNGEERAKGNILERFSAQQFPDLHSELNLSSLELGDSALYFCASSGGVLDEQFFGPGTRLTVL.

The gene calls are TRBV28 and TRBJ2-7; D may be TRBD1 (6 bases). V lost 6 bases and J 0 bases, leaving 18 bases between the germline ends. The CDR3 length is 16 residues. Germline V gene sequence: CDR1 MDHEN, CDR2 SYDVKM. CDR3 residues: CASRSTGIVTSYEQYF. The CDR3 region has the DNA TGTGCCAGCAGGTCGACAGGCATAGTTACCTCCTACGAGCAGTACTTC.

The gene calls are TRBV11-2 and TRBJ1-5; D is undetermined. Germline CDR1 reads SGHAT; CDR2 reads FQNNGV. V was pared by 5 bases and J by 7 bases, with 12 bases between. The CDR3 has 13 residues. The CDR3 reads CASSRETRQPQHF. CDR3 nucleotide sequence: TGTGCCAGCAGCCGTGAAACTAGACAGCCCCAGCATTTT.

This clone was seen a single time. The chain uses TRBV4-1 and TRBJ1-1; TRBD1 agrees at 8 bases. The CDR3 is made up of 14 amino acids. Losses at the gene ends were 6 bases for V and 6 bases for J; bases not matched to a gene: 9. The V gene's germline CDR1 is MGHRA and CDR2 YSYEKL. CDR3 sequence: CASSFRGRNAEAFF. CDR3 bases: TGCGCCAGCAGTTTCAGGGGGCGAAATGCTGAAGCTTTCTTT.

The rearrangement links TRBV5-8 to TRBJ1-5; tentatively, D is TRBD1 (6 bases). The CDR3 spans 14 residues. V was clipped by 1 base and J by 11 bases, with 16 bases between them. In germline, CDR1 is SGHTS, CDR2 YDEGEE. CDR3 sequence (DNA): TGTGCCAGCAGCTTGACAGGGATTCATTCGGCCCAGCATTTT. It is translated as CASSLTGIHSAQHF.

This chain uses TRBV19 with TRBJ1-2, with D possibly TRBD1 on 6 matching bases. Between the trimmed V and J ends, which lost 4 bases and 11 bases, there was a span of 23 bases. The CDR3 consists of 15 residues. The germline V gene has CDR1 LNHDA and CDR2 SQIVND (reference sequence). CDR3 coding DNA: TGTGCCAGTAGTAGCGGCGACAGGCGCCATGTGGGGTACACCTTC. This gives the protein CASSSGDRRHVGYTF.

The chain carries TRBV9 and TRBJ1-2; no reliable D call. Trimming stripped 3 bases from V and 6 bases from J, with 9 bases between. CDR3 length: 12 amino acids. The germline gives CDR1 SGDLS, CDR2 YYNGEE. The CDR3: CASSDSINGYTF. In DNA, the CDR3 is TGTGCCAGCAGCGACAGTATTAATGGCTACACCTTC.

The CDR3 DNA is TGTGCCAGCAGCACCCGGACAGGCTCGTATGGCTACACCTTC. It encodes CASSTRTGSYGYTF. The chain recombines TRBV11-2 with TRBJ1-2, with 7 bases matching TRBD1. CDR1 is SGHAT, CDR2 FQNNGV, per germline. V was pared by 5 bases and J by 5 bases, with 8 bases of the junction left unmatched. The CDR3 is 14 residues long.

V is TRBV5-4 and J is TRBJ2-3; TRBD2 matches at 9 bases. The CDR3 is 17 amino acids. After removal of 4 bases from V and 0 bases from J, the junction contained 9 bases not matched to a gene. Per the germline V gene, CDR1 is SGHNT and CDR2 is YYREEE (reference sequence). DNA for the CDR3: TGTGCCAGCAGCCCCCCCCCAAGCGGGGGGAGCACAGATACGCAGTATTTT. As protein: CASSPPPSGGSTDTQYF.

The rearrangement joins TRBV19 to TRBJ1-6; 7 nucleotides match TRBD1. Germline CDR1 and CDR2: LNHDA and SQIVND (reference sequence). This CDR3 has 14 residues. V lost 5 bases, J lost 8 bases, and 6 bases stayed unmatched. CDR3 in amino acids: CASSVTGQDSPLHF. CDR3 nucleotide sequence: TGTGCCAGTAGTGTGACAGGGCAGGATTCACCCCTCCACTTT.

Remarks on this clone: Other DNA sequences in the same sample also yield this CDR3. Written as DNA, the CDR3 is TGTGCCAGCAGCTTGACAGGGGGGAACACTGAAGCTTTCTTT. As protein: CASSLTGGNTEAFF. The chain joins TRBV7-6 to TRBJ1-1; 9 nucleotides match TRBD1. This CDR3 has 14 amino acids. The V and J ends lost 3 bases and 1 base, in that order; junction bases with no gene match: 0. In germline, CDR1 is SGHVS, CDR2 FNYEAQ.

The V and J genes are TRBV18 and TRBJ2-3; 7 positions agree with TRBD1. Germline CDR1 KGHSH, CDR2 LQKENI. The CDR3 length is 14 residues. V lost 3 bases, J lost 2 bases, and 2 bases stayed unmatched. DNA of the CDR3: TGTGCCAGCTCACCGGGGACAGACACAGATACGCAGTATTTT. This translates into CASSPGTDTDTQYF.

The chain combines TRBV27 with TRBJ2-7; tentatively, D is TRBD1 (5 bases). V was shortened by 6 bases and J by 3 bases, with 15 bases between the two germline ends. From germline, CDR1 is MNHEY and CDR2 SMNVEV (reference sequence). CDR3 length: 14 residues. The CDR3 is CASSSWTRNYEQYF. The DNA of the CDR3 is TGTGCCAGCAGCTCTTGGACACGGAACTACGAGCAGTACTTC.

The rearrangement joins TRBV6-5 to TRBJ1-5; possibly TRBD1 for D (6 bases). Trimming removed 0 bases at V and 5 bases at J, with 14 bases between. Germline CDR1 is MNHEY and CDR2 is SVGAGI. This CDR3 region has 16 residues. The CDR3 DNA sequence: TGTGCCAGCAGTTACTCATCACAGGGTTGGGATCAGCCCCAGCATTTT. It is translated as CASSYSSQGWDQPQHF.

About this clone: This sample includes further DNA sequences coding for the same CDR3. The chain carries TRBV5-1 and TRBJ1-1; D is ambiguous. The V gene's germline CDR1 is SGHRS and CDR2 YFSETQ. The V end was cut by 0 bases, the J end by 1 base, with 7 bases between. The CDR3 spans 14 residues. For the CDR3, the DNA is TGCGCCAGCAGCTTGGACGCCGGGAACACTGAAGCTTTCTTT. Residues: CASSLDAGNTEAFF.

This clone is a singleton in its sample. CDR3 loop: CASSLWGREAFF. The DNA of the CDR3 is TGTGCCAGCAGCTTGTGGGGCAGGGAAGCTTTCTTT. The chain has TRBV5-4 and TRBJ1-1, with D perhaps matching TRBD1 (5 bases). V was shortened by 1 base and J by 8 bases, with 9 bases between the two germline ends. Looked up from germline, CDR1 is SGHNT and CDR2 is YYREEE (reference sequence). CDR3 length: 12 residues.

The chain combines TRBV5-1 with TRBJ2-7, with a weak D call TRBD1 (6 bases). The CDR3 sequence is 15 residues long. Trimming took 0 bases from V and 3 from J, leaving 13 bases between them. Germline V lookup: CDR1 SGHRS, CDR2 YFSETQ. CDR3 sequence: CASSLEGVSNYEQYF. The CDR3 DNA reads TGCGCCAGCAGCTTGGAGGGGGTTTCAAACTACGAGCAGTACTTC.

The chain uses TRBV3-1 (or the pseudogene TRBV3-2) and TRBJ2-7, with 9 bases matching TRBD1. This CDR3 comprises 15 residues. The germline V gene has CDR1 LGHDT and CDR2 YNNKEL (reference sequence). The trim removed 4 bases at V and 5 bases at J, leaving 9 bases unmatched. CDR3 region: CASSLGQGYMDEQYF. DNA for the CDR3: TGTGCCAGCAGCCTCGGACAGGGGTACATGGACGAGCAGTACTTC.

CDR3 residues: CASSPPRPTDTQYF. Written as DNA, the CDR3 is TGTGCCAGCTCACCACCGCGCCCCACAGATACGCAGTATTTT. This chain links TRBV18 with TRBJ2-3; D is undetermined. Germline loops: CDR1 KGHSH, CDR2 LQKENI. The germline V and J ends were trimmed by 0 bases and 2 bases, with 6 bases remaining between them. This CDR3 has 14 residues.

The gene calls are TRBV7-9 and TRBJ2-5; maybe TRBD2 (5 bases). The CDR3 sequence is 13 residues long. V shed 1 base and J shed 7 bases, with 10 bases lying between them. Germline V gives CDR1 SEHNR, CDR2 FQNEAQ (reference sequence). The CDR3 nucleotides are TGTGCCAGCAGCTTAGGCGGGTATTGGACCCAGTACTTC. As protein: CASSLGGYWTQYF.

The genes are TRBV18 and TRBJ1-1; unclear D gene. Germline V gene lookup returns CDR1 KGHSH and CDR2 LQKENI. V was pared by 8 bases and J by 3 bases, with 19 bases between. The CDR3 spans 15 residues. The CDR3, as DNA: TGTGCCAGCCATTCCGGATTGGGAGGGTACACTGAAGCTTTCTTT. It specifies CASHSGLGGYTEAFF. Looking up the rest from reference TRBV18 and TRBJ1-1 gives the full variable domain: NAGVMQNPRHLVRRRGQEARLRCSPMKGHSHVYWYRQLPEEGLKFMVYLQKENIIDESGMPKERFSAEFPKEGPSILRIQQVVRGDSAAYFCASHSGLGGYTEAFFGQGTRLTVV.

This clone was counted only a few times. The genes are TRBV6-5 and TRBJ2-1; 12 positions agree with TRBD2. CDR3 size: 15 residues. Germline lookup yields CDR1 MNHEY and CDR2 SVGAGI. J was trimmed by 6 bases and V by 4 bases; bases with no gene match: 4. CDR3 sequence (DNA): TGTGCCAGCAGTTTAACGGGACTAGCGGGCAATGAGCAGTTCTTC. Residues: CASSLTGLAGNEQFF.

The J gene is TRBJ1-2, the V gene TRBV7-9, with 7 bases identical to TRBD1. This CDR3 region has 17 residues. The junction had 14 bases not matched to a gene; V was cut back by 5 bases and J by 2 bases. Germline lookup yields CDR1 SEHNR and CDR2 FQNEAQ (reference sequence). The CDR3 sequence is CASSPFGKGQPNYGYTF. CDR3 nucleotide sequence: TGTGCCAGCAGCCCTTTTGGAAAGGGACAGCCAAACTATGGCTACACCTTC.

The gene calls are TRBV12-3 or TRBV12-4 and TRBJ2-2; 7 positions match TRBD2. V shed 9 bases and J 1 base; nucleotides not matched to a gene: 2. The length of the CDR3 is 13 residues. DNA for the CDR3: TGTGCCAGTCAGCGGGAGAACACCGGGGAGCTGTTTTTT. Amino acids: CASQRENTGELFF.

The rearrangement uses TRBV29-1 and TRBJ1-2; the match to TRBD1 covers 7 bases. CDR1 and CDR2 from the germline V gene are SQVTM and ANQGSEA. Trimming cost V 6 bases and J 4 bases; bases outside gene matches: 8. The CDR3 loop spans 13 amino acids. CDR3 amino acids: CSVGKDRTYGYTF. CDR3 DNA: TGCAGCGTCGGAAAGGACAGGACCTATGGCTACACCTTC.

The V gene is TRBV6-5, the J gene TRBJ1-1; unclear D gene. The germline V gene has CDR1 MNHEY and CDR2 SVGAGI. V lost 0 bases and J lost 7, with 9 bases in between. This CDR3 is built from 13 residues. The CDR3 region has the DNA TGTGCCAGCAGTTACTCGCTGATGAGTGAAGCTTTCTTT. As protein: CASSYSLMSEAFF.

CDR3 nucleotides: TGTGCCACCGTCGAGGACAGGGAACAGAAAGAGACCCAGTACTTC. Translated, it gives CATVEDREQKETQYF. The rearrangement uses TRBV7-6 and TRBJ2-5; 8 bases align to TRBD1. There are 15 residues in the CDR3. The junction had 13 bases not matched to a gene; V was cut back by 10 bases and J by 3 bases. The germline V gene has CDR1 SGHVS and CDR2 FNYEAQ.

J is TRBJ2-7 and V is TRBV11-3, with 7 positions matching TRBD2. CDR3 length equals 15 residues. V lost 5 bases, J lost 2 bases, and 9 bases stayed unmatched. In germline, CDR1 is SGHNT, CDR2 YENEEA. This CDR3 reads CASSHDGGSPYEQYF. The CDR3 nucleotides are TGTGCCAGCAGCCACGACGGGGGGTCCCCCTACGAGCAGTACTTC.

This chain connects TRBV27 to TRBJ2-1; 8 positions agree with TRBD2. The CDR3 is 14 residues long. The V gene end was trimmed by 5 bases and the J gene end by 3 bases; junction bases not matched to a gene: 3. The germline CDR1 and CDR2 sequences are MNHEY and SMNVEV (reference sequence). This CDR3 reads CASSTGTSYNEQFF. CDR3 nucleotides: TGTGCCAGCAGTACCGGGACTAGCTACAATGAGCAGTTCTTC.